The TCR beta chain under discussion was sequenced for a study of cytomegalovirus exposure and HLA in healthy donors (dated by TCRdb to 2017 to 2019). Some background on the complete study: According to an earlier analysis of 587 of the donors, some 180 million T cells yielded 120 million or so unique TCR beta sequences and around 300 Gb of sequence data. An early release covering some 640 HLA-typed donors comprised approximately 290 gigabases of sequencing data and around 85 million unique TCR sequences. All discovery cohort repertoires had been generated using a single sequencing platform. The number of typed donors differed by locus: about 620-630 for A, B, C, DRB1 and DQB1; 522 for DQA1; 606 for DPA1; and 400 to 480 for DPB1. To predict cytomegalovirus infection status, the study brought together high-throughput TCR immunosequencing, statistical association of individual TCRs with disease status, and machine learning. Donor age, sex, ethnicity and CMV serostatus were compiled together with the repertoire data. Rather than drawing on any new phenotypic data, the later analysis identified candidate immune exposures from TCR beta sequences and the way those sequences occurred across donors. To study patterns of TCR occurrence, a later analysis re-analyzed previously published TCR beta repertoires from 666 donors and added high-resolution HLA genotyping. HLA typing covered class I and class II loci at four-digit resolution. Across around 400 genotyped donors of the cohort, an average of about 240,000 unique TCR beta nucleotide sequences per donor were sequenced, and around 19% of those sequences were non-productive. Because of strong linkage in the cohort, roughly five DR-DQ haplotypes were treated as single units for association and clustering. Besides the first cohort of around 670 subjects, a separate validation cohort made up of 120 different subjects was used. The study profiled the T cell repertoires of fewer than 850 subjects by immunosequencing and related them to cytomegalovirus serostatus. A later genetic analysis took genome-wide SNP genotypes for about three fifths of the roughly 700 donors and used that subset as a discovery cohort. The study aimed to test whether cataloging public T cell receptors could reveal signatures of past pathogen exposure. In an earlier analysis of 500 to 650 of the donors, high-throughput TCR beta sequencing was used to judge whether each TCR beta V gene segment behaved as functional or pseudogenic. Of the 300 to 450 genotyped donors, about 80% fell in the genetic ancestry cluster associated with self-reported Caucasian donors.

The cohort consisted of 666 healthy bone marrow donors. Cohort members were all nominally healthy when sampled, although unrecorded immune exposures were likely present. The donor tested CMV seronegative, placing the donor among the 300 to 400 seronegative members of the cohort. A peripheral blood sample was collected from each donor, and TCR beta sequencing was performed on peripheral blood mononuclear cells. The Qiagen DNeasy Blood Extraction Kit was used to extract genomic DNA from the blood cell samples. The library was obtained by the immunoSEQ multiplex PCR assay. For the multiplex PCR, a mixture combining 60 forward primers for TCR Vbeta segments and 13 reverse primers for TCR Jbeta segments was used. Amplification of the CDR3 region of rearranged TCR beta genes was performed with a multiplex PCR assay on genomic DNA. The Illumina HiSeq System was used to sequence the amplified TCR beta libraries as 87-base-pair reads. From the authors' description of their analysis: Across the roughly 600 repertoires, a later analysis counted tens of millions of unique TCR beta chains, approximately 12 million of which were shared by at least two donors. To remove PCR and sequencing errors, raw reads were error-corrected and collapsed into unique sequences using a nearest-neighbor algorithm that merged closely related sequences. Alignment of CDR3 sequences to IMGT reference sequences was used to assign V, D and J gene segments. For a sequence to be retained, at least a six-nucleotide match to both a V gene segment and a J gene segment was required. Rearrangements were classified as productive when the CDR3 lacked stop codons and remained in frame with V and J, and all other rearrangements were classified as non-productive. Following IMGT convention, CDR3 was defined as the stretch from the second conserved V-encoded cysteine up to the conserved J-encoded phenylalanine. The earlier analysis of around 640 of the donors excluded sequences that lacked an unambiguous match to a single V gene segment. In an earlier analysis of several hundred of the donors, V segments were called functional above 56.7% productive rearrangements and were called segregating when the between-donor standard deviation exceeded 5%. A statistical classification framework was built for diagnosing cytomegalovirus status from the catalog of TCR beta chain sequences. V and J gene assignment, in a later analysis, came from comparing TCR nucleotide sequences with IMGT/GENE-DB human TR gene sequences. Using the TCRdist pipeline, a later analysis assigned CDR3 sequences along with most-parsimonious VDJ recombination scenarios. In a later analysis, every TCR beta chain was defined by the combination of its CDR3 amino acid sequence and its V-gene family, and reads without a unique V-gene family were dropped. A later analysis removed 450 to 600 highly shared, low-generation-probability nucleotide sequences to deal with suspected cross-contamination and a sequencing artifact. In a later analysis, a clonal expansion index was calculated for each public chain from normalized within-repertoire ranks of inferred template counts. In a later analysis, generation probabilities were computed with a VDJ recombination model fitted to out-of-frame rearrangements, and the resulting probabilities were checked against IGoR. In a later analysis, TCR-TCR, TCR-HLA and TCR-CMV co-occurrence was scored with hypergeometric tests, and a repertoire-size bias correction was applied to TCR pairs. A later analysis estimated false discovery rates by permuting HLA or CMV assignments 20 times. In a later analysis, co-occurring TCRs were grouped using DBSCAN, and TCRdist sequence similarity was added for clustering within HLA-allele-positive subsets. Repertoires with fewer than 30,000 or more than 120,000 public chains were left out of co-occurrence clustering, as were five repertoires with anomalous nucleotide sharing. TCRdb obtained this table from immuneACCESS and retained in-frame rearrangements with V and J assigned. These tables miss some clones; where compared with another copy, unresolved V genes account for less than half of the shortfall, and the remainder is unexplained. The D gene and trimming were derived from the DNA, and the V and J assignments and clone size from that table. In this sample the table shows around 120,000 clones, under 85% of which occur a single time. Jointly, the top ten make up 1.6% of the sample.

Trimming costs V 4 bases and J 2 bases, and their ends lie 18 bases apart. Looking up the germline V gene (reference sequence) yields CDR1 SGHNT and CDR2 YYREEE. Inclusive of the bounding cysteine and phenylalanine, the CDR3 is 16 residues long. The only DNA kept is the CDR3, 48 bases in frame from the first base. Study-wide findings and limitations: A cluster of highly shared sequence variants was judged likely to be a technical artifact of the sequencing pipeline. A later analysis reported that several top co-occurrence clusters appeared linked to parvovirus B19, influenza, CMV and Epstein-Barr virus. It was suggested by the authors that the approach could potentially be generalized to other disease states and immunological phenotypes. At a false discovery rate of 0.05, a later analysis linked some 17,000 TCR beta sequences to specific HLA alleles. A few of the identified cytomegalovirus-associated TCR beta chains were confirmed in vitro to be specific for cytomegalovirus antigens. Only TCR beta chains were sequenced in this cohort, and the absence of alpha or paired-chain data limited detectable features. An earlier analysis of approximately 600 of the donors showed that most TCR beta V segments appeared in productive rearrangements either about 87% or about 30% of the time, which broadly matched IMGT annotations. In a later analysis, TCR association rates were found to vary across HLA loci, with the most associated TCRs seen for DRB1 alleles and the fewest for HLA-C alleles. In a later analysis, HLA-associated TCR beta chains showed more clonal expansion and lower generation probabilities than non-associated chains that were equally common. According to a later genetic analysis, donors in an Asian-associated ancestry cluster had fewer N-insertions in productive TCRs than the roughly 700-donor mean. The presence/absence analyses assumed that sequencing depth was roughly uniform across donors, and that assumption may not be true. Because counts were too low, seventeen rarely observed V segments, including chromosome 9 orphons, were left out of the earlier analysis of some 600 of the donors. In a later genetic analysis, a missense DCLRE1C variant was associated with V-gene and J-gene trimming of TCR beta chains, and the association was replicated in an independent cohort. Some IMGT-functional V segments, including TRBV6-2 and TRBV6-3, could not be told apart with the 87-base-pair reads, so those segments were excluded. When HLA alleles, especially DR and DQ, strongly co-occurred, TCR associations were difficult to assign to individual alleles. The classifier was reported to diagnose cytomegalovirus status with high specificity and sensitivity in both the original and validation cohorts. A further reported finding was that TCR beta sequences accurately predicted the HLA-A and HLA-B alleles for most subjects in the first cohort. Because some donors lacked HLA typing at each locus, the association tests relied only on the typed subset. In a later analysis, most CMV-associated TCR beta chains were found to appear HLA-restricted, with HLA associations seemingly driven largely by CMV exposure. In the study, approximately 160 TCR beta chains were listed as associated with cytomegalovirus. Across donors, most TCR sequences were observed very rarely, whereas some public TCRs were present in many individuals. For the cohort, immune exposure information was limited to CMV serostatus. Correlated functional status among segregating V segments might be attributable to linkage disequilibrium, but an unknown experimental factor could not be ruled out.

Of note for this clone: No cognate antigen has been identified for it. No much larger clone is present one base from it, and per-base qualities are unavailable.

The sequence links TRBV5-4 to TRBJ1-2; the D gene assignment is ambiguous. The sequencing sample was made of PBMCs. The clonotype originates from a woman under 30 in good health and CMV-seronegative. The CDR3: CASSTGLGRPNYGYTF. The DNA reads TGTGCCAGCAGCACTGGGTTGGGCCGGCCGAACTATGGCTACACCTTC.